One sample yielded the 23 T cell receptor beta chains listed below, sequenced in a study of shared clonotypes between healthy human individuals. The method was immunoSEQ multiplex PCR; TCRdb's version includes in-frame clones alone and lacks a portion of them. The sample yields 1,500,000 or so clones, 98% seen once. The sample consisted of naive CD4+ T cells sorted from blood. Stated subset: CD45RA+ positively selected. The receptors here all came from a man in his thirties or forties in good health.

Comments on this clone: Sequence at one end of the junction differs from germline and may be a read error. This chain joins TRBV19 and TRBJ2-7; D gene uncertain. Germline CDR1 LNHDA, CDR2 SQIVND (reference sequence). The CDR3 length is 10 residues. The CDR3 protein is CASAGPPSPF. The CDR3 bases are TGTGCCAGCGCAGGCCCCCCGTCCCCTTTC.

The chain employs TRBV7-2 and TRBJ2-4, with 9 bases aligning to TRBD2. Germline V lookup: CDR1 SGHTA, CDR2 FQGNSA. After removal of 5 bases from V and 12 bases from J, the junction contained 8 bases not matched to a gene. The CDR3 runs 13 residues. The CDR3 protein is CASSDRLAEYQYF. The CDR3 DNA sequence: TGTGCCAGCAGCGATCGACTAGCGGAGTATCAGTACTTC. The entire variable domain, with the rest obtained from reference TRBV7-2 and TRBJ2-4, is as follows: GAGVSQSPSNKVTEKGKDVELRCDPISGHTALYWYRQSLGQGLEFLIYFQGNSAPDKSGLPSDRFSAERTGGSVSTLTIQRTQQEDSAVYLCASSDRLAEYQYFGAGTRLSVL.

This clone occurred once. The chain carries TRBV29-1 and TRBJ1-5, with D possibly being TRBD1 (6 bases). The CDR3 spans 18 residues. With 4 bases removed from V and 3 bases from J, the gap between germline ends came to 25 bases. CDR1 SQVTM and CDR2 ANQGSEA come from the germline V gene. The CDR3 protein is CSVAGGSGGQGNNQPQHF. The CDR3 nucleotides read TGCAGCGTTGCAGGTGGGAGCGGGGGTCAGGGGAACAATCAGCCCCAGCATTTT.

The chain recombines TRBV28 with TRBJ2-7; tentatively, D is TRBD2 (6 bases). The CDR3 sequence is 16 residues long. Germline assignment: CDR1 MDHEN and CDR2 SYDVKM. V lost 5 bases and J 6 bases, leaving 23 bases between the germline ends. The CDR3 here is CASSLPGGTRLGEQYF. CDR3 nucleotide sequence: TGTGCCAGCAGTCTGCCTGGGGGGACCCGCCTTGGCGAGCAGTACTTC.

V is TRBV11-2 and J is TRBJ2-7; TRBD1 might be the D (6 bases). The germline CDR1 and CDR2 sequences are SGHAT and FQNNGV. The CDR3 consists of 17 residues. Trimming cost V 4 bases and J 3 bases, with 22 bases left between them. The CDR3 sequence: CASSSGVDRPKGYEQYF. The CDR3 DNA reads as TGTGCCAGCAGCTCAGGCGTCGACAGGCCTAAGGGCTACGAGCAGTACTTC.

The genes are TRBV9 and TRBJ2-7; the match to TRBD2 covers 11 bases. The junction had 7 bases not matched to a gene; V was cut back by 3 bases and J by 5 bases. Per germline, CDR1 SGDLS and CDR2 YYNGEE. The CDR3 has 15 residues. This CDR3 is CASSESSGRPHEQYF. CDR3 bases: TGTGCCAGCAGCGAATCTAGCGGGAGGCCCCACGAGCAGTACTTC.

The V and J genes are TRBV5-1 and TRBJ1-4; D is ambiguous. V was shortened by 0 bases and J by 11 bases, with 14 bases between the two germline ends. The V gene's germline CDR1 is SGHRS and CDR2 YFSETQ. The CDR3 totals 14 residues. The CDR3 loop reads CASSLDQFIGKLFF. The CDR3 DNA is TGCGCCAGCAGCTTGGATCAGTTTATCGGGAAACTGTTTTTT.

The rearrangement joins TRBV9 to TRBJ2-3; D not certain. The germline V gene has CDR1 SGDLS and CDR2 YYNGEE. The CDR3 extends over 18 amino acids. The V end was cut by 0 bases, the J end by 2 bases, with 19 bases between. DNA for the CDR3: TGTGCCAGCAGCGTAGGGCCTAGTCCGATCTCCTACACAGATACGCAGTATTTT. This encodes CASSVGPSPISYTDTQYF.

The V call is TRBV10-3, the J call TRBJ2-7, with 8 bases identical to TRBD2. The CDR3 has 16 amino acids. Germline V lookup: CDR1 ENHRY, CDR2 SYGVKD. Losses at the gene ends were 0 bases for V and 2 bases for J; bases not matched to a gene: 6. CDR3 amino acids: CAISESAGDRAYEQYF. CDR3 sequence (DNA): TGTGCCATCAGTGAGTCAGCGGGAGACAGAGCCTACGAGCAGTACTTC.

For this clone: The same CDR3 can be traced to other DNA sequences in this sample. The chain has TRBV19 and TRBJ2-2; D not certain. In germline, CDR1 is LNHDA, CDR2 SQIVND (reference sequence). The CDR3 sequence is 16 residues long. V dropped 3 bases and J dropped 1 base, with 12 bases sitting between them. CDR3 sequence reads: CASSILAGLNTGELFF. The CDR3 DNA sequence: TGTGCCAGTAGTATTTTAGCCGGTTTGAACACCGGGGAGCTGTTTTTT.

J is TRBJ2-7 and V is TRBV25-1; D tentatively fits TRBD1 or TRBD2 (5 bases each). In germline, CDR1 is MGHDK, CDR2 SYGVNS. This CDR3 is 14 amino acids long. Deletions cut 7 bases from V and 0 bases from J, with 13 bases between. The CDR3 sequence is CASIRAGSSYEQYF. DNA of the CDR3: TGTGCCAGCATAAGGGCAGGGAGCTCCTACGAGCAGTACTTC.

The genes are TRBV5-1 and TRBJ2-5, with D unclear. Per the germline V gene, CDR1 is SGHRS and CDR2 is YFSETQ. CDR3 length: 17 amino acids. V lost 3 bases to trimming and J lost 1 base, with 19 bases between them. CDR3 protein: CASSSDLGPMSQETQYF. CDR3 nucleotide sequence: TGCGCCAGCAGCTCGGACCTTGGTCCGATGTCCCAAGAGACCCAGTACTTC.

The chain employs TRBV19 and TRBJ2-1; 11 bases match TRBD2. The germline CDR1 and CDR2 sequences are LNHDA and SQIVND (reference sequence). The junction had 11 bases not matched to a gene; V was cut back by 1 base and J by 0 bases. The CDR3 sequence is 20 residues long. CDR3 protein: CASSIGGGLAVTSSYNEQFF. The CDR3 region has the DNA TGTGCCAGTAGTATAGGGGGGGGACTAGCGGTTACCAGCTCCTACAATGAGCAGTTCTTC.

The genes are TRBV5-1 and TRBJ1-2; no clear D gene. CDR1 SGHRS and CDR2 YFSETQ come from the germline V gene. The CDR3 extends over 15 amino acids. V was shortened by 0 bases and J by 0 bases, with 9 bases between the two germline ends. CDR3 sequence: CASSLVGGANYGYTF. The CDR3 nucleotides read TGCGCCAGCAGCTTGGTTGGAGGCGCTAACTATGGCTACACCTTC.

The genes are TRBV28 and TRBJ1-2, with D maybe TRBD1 (6 bases). There are 14 residues in the CDR3. Germline V gene lookup returns CDR1 MDHEN and CDR2 SYDVKM. V was clipped by 8 bases and J by 1 base, with 14 bases between them. CDR3 protein: CASLGQTDNYGYTF. The DNA for the CDR3 is TGTGCCAGCCTCGGACAGACCGATAACTATGGCTACACCTTC.

The DNA for the CDR3 is TGTGCCAGCAGTTTGGGAAGGGGGCTAGACTATGGCTACACCTTC. Amino acids: CASSLGRGLDYGYTF. The gene calls are TRBV28 and TRBJ1-2; 7 nucleotides align to TRBD1. Trimming at V came to 3 bases and at J to 3 bases, leaving 7 bases not matched to a gene. This CDR3 comprises 15 residues. Looked up from germline, CDR1 is MDHEN and CDR2 is SYDVKM.

CDR3 residues: CASSLLGLTGELFF. In nucleotides, the CDR3 is TGCGCCAGCAGCCTGCTAGGGCTCACCGGGGAGCTGTTTTTT. The genes are TRBV5-1 and TRBJ2-2; D remains unclear. CDR1 SGHRS and CDR2 YFSETQ come from the germline V gene. V lost 4 bases, J lost 4 bases, and 11 bases lay in between. The CDR3 extends over 14 amino acids.

The DNA of the CDR3 is TGCAGCGTTGAGGGACAGACAGATACGCAGTATTTT. Encoded protein: CSVEGQTDTQYF. The chain links TRBV29-1 to TRBJ2-3; 7 nucleotides line up with TRBD1. V gave up 3 bases and J gave up 3 bases; unmatched junction bases: 0. The germline V gene has CDR1 SQVTM and CDR2 ANQGSEA. The CDR3 is 12 residues long.

The chain couples TRBV7-8 to TRBJ2-7; 9 bases fit TRBD1. Germline values: CDR1 SGHVS, CDR2 FQNEAQ. This CDR3 region has 15 residues. V shed 4 bases and J 4 bases; nucleotides not matched to a gene: 8. The CDR3 is CASSSPRDRVYEQYF. The DNA for the CDR3 is TGTGCCAGCAGCTCTCCACGGGACAGGGTTTACGAGCAGTACTTC.

V gene TRBV6-5 combines with J gene TRBJ2-1; D might be TRBD1 (5 bases). V was cut by 2 bases and J by 7 bases, with 9 bases left in between. Germline loops: CDR1 MNHEY, CDR2 SVGAGI. CDR3 length: 13 amino acids. CDR3 protein: CASSYVSGNEQFF. In DNA, the CDR3 is TGTGCCAGCAGTTACGTGTCAGGGAATGAGCAGTTCTTC.

V usage is TRBV6-4 and J usage is TRBJ2-1; 12 bases agree with TRBD1. CDR3 size: 13 residues. CDR1 and CDR2 (germline): MRHNA, SNTAGT. V shed 6 bases and J 16 bases; nucleotides not matched to a gene: 10. CDR3 DNA sequence: TGTGCCAGCAGAACCGGGACAGGGGGCCGTTTCTTCTTC. Translation: CASRTGTGGRFFF.

This chain connects TRBV9 to TRBJ2-3, with 8 positions matching TRBD1. V gave up 0 bases and J gave up 4 bases; unmatched junction bases: 10. Germline CDR1 is SGDLS and CDR2 is YYNGEE. The CDR3 runs to 17 residues. CDR3 residues: CASSVGGNRGFADTQYF. The DNA for the CDR3 is TGTGCCAGCAGCGTAGGGGGTAACAGGGGGTTTGCAGATACGCAGTATTTT.

V and J are TRBV7-2 and TRBJ1-5; D unresolved. Trimming removed 5 bases from V and 4 bases from J, with 12 bases in between. CDR1 SGHTA and CDR2 FQGNSA come from the germline V gene. This CDR3 is built from 14 residues. DNA for the CDR3: TGTGCCAGCAGCCCAAACAGTGGAAATCAGCCCCAGCATTTT. The encoded protein is CASSPNSGNQPQHF.